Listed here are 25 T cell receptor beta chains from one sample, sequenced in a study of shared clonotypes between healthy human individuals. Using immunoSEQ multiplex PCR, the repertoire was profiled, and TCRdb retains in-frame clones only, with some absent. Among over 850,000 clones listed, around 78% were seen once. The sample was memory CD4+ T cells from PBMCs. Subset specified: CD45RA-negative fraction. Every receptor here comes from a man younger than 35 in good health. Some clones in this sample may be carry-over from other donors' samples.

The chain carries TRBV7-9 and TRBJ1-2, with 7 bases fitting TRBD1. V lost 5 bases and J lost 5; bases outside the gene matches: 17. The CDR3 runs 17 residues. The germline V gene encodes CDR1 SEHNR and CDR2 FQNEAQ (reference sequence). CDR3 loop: CASSPRQGLSSDYGYTF. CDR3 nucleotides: TGTGCCAGCAGCCCCCGACAGGGCTTAAGTTCAGATTATGGCTACACCTTC. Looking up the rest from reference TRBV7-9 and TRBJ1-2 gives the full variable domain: DTGVSQNPRHKITKRGQNVTFRCDPISEHNRLYWYRQTLGQGPEFLTYFQNEAQLEKSRLLSDRFSAERPKGSFSTLEIQRTEQGDSAMYLCASSPRQGLSSDYGYTFGSGTRLTVV.

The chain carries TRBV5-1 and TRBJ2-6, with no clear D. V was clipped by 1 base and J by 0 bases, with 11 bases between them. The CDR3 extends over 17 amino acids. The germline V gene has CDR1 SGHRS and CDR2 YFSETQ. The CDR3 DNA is TGCGCCAGCAGCTTGTTTGACGGAAGCTCTGGGGCCAACGTCCTGACTTTC. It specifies CASSLFDGSSGANVLTF. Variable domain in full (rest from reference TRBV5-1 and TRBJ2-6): KAGVTQTPRYLIKTRGQQVTLSCSPISGHRSVSWYQQTPGQGLQFLFEYFSETQRNKGNFPGRFSGRQFSNSRSEMNVSTLELGDSALYLCASSLFDGSSGANVLTFGAGSRLTVL.

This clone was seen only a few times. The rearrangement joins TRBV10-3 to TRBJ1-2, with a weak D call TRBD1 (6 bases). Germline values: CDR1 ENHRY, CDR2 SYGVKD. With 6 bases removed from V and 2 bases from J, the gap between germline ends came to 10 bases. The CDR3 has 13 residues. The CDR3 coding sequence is TGTGCCATCAGAACTGACAGGAACTATGGCTACACCTTC. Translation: CAIRTDRNYGYTF.

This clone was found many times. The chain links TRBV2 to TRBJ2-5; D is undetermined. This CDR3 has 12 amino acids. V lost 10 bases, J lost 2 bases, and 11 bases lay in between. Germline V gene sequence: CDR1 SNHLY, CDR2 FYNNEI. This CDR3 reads CANGPTQETQYF. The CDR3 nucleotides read TGTGCCAATGGTCCAACACAAGAGACCCAGTACTTC.

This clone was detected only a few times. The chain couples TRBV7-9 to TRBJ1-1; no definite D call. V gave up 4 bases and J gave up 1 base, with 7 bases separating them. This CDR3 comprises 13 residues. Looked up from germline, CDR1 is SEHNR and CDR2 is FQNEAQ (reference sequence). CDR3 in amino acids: CASSYDGNTEAFF. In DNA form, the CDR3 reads TGTGCCAGCAGCTACGACGGGAACACTGAAGCTTTCTTT.

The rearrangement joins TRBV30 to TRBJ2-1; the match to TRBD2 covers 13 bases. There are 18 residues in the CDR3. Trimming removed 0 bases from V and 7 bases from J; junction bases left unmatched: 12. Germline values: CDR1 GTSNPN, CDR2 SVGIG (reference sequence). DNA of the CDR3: TGTGCCTGGAGTGTAGCCCGACAGACTAGCGGGAGGCGAAATGAGCAGTTCTTC. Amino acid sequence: CAWSVARQTSGRRNEQFF.

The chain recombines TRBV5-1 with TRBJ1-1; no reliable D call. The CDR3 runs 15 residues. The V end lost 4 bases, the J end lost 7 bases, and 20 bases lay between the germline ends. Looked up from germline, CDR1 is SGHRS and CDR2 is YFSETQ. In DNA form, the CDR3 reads TGCGCCAGCAGCCCCGAGTCGGCAAGCCCAGGTGAAGCTTTCTTT. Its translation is CASSPESASPGEAFF.

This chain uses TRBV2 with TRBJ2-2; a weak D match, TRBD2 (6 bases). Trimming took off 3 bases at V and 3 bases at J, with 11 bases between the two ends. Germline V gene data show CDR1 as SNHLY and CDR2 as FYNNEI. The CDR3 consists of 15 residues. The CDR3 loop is CASSDSSVHTGELFF. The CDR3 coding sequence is TGTGCCAGCAGTGATTCTAGCGTGCACACCGGGGAGCTGTTTTTT.

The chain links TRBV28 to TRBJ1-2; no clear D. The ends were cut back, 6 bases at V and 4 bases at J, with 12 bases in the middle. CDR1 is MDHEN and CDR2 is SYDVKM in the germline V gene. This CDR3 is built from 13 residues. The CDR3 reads CASSPTPGYGYTF. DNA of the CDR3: TGTGCCAGCAGCCCCACGCCAGGCTATGGCTACACCTTC.

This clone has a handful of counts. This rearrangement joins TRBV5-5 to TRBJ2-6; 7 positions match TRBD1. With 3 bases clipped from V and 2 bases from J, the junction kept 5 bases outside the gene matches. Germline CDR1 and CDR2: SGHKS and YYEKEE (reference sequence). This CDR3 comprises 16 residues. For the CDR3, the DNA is TGTGCCAGCAGCTCCCCTCAGGGGGCTGGGGCCAACGTCCTGACTTTC. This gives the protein CASSSPQGAGANVLTF.

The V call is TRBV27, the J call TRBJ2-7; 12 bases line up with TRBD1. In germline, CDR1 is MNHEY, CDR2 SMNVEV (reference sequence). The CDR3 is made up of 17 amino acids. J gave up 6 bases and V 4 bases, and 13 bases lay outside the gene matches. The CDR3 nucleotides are TGTGCCAGCAGTTCGACACCTCCGGGACAGGGGGCAGGCGAGCAGTACTTC. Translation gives CASSSTPPGQGAGEQYF.

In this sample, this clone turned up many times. CDR3 region: CASSFTVRGNQPQHF. CDR3 coding DNA: TGTGCCAGCAGTTTTACAGTGAGGGGGAATCAGCCCCAGCATTTT. The chain combines TRBV28 with TRBJ1-5; maybe TRBD1 (6 bases). Germline-derived CDR1 and CDR2 are MDHEN and SYDVKM. Between the trimmed V and J ends, which lost 3 bases and 4 bases, there was a span of 13 bases. CDR3 size: 15 residues.

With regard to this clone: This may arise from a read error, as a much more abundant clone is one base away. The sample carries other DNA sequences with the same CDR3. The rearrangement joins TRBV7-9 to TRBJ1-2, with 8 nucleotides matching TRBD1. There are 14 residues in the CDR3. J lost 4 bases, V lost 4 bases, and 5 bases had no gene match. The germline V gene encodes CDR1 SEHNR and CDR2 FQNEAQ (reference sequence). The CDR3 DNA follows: TGTGCCAGCAGCTCAGAGACAGGGGTCTATGGCTACACCTTC. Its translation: CASSSETGVYGYTF.

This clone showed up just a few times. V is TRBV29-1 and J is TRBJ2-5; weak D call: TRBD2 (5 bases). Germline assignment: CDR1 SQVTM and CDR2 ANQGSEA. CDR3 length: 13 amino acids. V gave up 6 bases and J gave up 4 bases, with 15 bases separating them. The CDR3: CSVQGLLAETQYF. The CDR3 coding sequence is TGCAGCGTCCAAGGACTGCTGGCAGAGACCCAGTACTTC.

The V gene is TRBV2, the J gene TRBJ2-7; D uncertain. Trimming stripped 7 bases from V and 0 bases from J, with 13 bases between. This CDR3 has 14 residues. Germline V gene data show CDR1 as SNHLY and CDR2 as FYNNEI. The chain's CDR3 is CASIWSPYSYEQYF. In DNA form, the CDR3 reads TGTGCCAGCATCTGGAGTCCGTACTCCTACGAGCAGTACTTC.

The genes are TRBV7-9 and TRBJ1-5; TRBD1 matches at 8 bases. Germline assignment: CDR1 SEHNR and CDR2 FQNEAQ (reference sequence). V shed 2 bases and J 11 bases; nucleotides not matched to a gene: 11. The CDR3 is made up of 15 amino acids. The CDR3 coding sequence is TGTGCCAGCAGCTTAAGCGGACAGGGCGACGCCTCCCAGCATTTT. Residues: CASSLSGQGDASQHF.

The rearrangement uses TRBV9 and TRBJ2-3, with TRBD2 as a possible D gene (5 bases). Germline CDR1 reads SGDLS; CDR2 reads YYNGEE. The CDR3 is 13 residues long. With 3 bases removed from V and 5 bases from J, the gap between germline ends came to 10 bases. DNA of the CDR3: TGTGCCAGCAGCGACCCTGGGAGAGATACGCAGTATTTT. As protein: CASSDPGRDTQYF.

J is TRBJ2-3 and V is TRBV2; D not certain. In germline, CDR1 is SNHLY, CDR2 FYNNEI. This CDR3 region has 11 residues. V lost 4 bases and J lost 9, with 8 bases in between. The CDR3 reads CASSGPVTQYF. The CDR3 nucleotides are TGTGCCAGCAGTGGGCCGGTCACGCAGTATTTT. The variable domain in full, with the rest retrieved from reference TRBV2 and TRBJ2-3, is EPEVTQTPSHQVTQMGQEVILRCVPISNHLYFYWYRQILGQKVEFLVSFYNNEISEKSEIFDDQFSVERPDGSNFTLKIRSTKLEDSAMYFCASSGPVTQYFGPGTRLTVL.

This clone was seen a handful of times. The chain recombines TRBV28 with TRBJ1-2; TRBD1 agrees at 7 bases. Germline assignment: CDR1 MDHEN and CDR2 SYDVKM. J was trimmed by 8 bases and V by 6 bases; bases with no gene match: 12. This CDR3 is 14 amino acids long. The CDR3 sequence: CASSPAGGVKGYTF. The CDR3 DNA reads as TGTGCCAGCAGCCCCGCAGGGGGGGTGAAAGGCTACACCTTC.

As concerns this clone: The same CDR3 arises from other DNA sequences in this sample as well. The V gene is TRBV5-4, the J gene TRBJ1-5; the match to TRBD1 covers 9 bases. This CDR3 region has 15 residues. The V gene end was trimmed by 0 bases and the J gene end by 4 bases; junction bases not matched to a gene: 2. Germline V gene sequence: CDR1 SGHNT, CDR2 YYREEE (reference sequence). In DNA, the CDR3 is TGTGCCAGCAGCTTGGCAGGGACAGGGAATCAGCCCCAGCATTTT. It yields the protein CASSLAGTGNQPQHF.

The DNA for the CDR3 is TGCAGCGTTCGGACGGCACCCTCCTACGAGCAGTACTTC. Protein sequence: CSVRTAPSYEQYF. The chain couples TRBV29-1 to TRBJ2-7, with D hard to call. V was trimmed by 5 bases and J by 0 bases, leaving 11 bases between them. Germline values: CDR1 SQVTM, CDR2 ANQGSEA. This CDR3 has 13 amino acids.

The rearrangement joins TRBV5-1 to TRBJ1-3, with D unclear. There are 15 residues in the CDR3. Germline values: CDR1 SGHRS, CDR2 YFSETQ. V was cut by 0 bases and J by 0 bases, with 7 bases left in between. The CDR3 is CASSLAGYSGNTIYF. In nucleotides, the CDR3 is TGCGCCAGCAGCTTGGCGGGGTACTCTGGAAACACCATATATTTT.

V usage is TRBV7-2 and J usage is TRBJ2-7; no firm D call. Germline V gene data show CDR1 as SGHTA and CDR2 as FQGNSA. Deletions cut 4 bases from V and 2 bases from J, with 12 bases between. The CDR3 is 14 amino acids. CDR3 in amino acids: CASSSYGGPYEQYF. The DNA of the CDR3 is TGTGCCAGCAGCTCCTACGGCGGACCCTACGAGCAGTACTTC.

CDR3 sequence (DNA): TGTGCCAGCAGTGAACCCGGACTAGCGAGCAGTGAGCAGTTCTTC. Translating gives CASSEPGLASSEQFF. This sequence joins TRBV25-1 and TRBJ2-1; 9 nucleotides match TRBD2. The germline V gene has CDR1 MGHDK and CDR2 SYGVNS. V gave up 2 bases and J gave up 9 bases; unmatched junction bases: 8. The CDR3 length is 15 residues.

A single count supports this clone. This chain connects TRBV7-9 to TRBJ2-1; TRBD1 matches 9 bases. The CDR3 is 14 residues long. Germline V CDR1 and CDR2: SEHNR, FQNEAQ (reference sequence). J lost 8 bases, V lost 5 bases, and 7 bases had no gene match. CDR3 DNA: TGTGCCAGCAGCCAATGGACAGGGGAGGATGAGCAGTTCTTC. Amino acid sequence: CASSQWTGEDEQFF.